This TCR beta chain was found in a study of early T cells in non-severe SARS-CoV-2 infection. About the study: Sequenced material consisted of bulk RNA (from unsorted whole blood), and chains were unpaired. Study results and limitations: VDJdb-based matching was biased toward anti-spike CD8 responses and missed private and CD4 specificities.

Individual cDNA molecules each received unique molecular identifiers attached to them. TCRdb re-called the 5' RACE reads with MiXCR, one entry per CDR3 protein. The data contain tens of thousands of distinct CDR3 sequences, approximately 4.2% of them singletons. There are 15 residues in the CDR3. The germline V gene encodes CDR1 SNHLY and CDR2 FYNNEI. Trimming stripped 5 bases from V and 2 bases from J, with 15 bases between. Many counts were recorded for this clonotype. The antigen remains undetermined. This rearrangement joins TRBV2 to TRBJ2-5, with D perhaps being TRBD1 or TRBD2 (5 bases each). This clonotype was sampled from an adult who was a healthcare worker with PCR-confirmed SARS-CoV-2 infection or an uninfected control (not recorded which). Sequenced: whole blood. The CDR3 sequence: CASSSYRGRQETQYF. DNA of the CDR3: TGTGCCAGCAGTTCCTACCGGGGCAGACAAGAGACCCAGTACTTC.